This T cell receptor (beta chain) was observed in a study of shared clonotypes between healthy human individuals. General study findings and limits: Non-shared clonotypes displayed generation probabilities falling below those of clonotypes present in all four donors.

Of note for this clone: Its antigen remains unidentified. This specimen includes other DNA sequences encoding the same CDR3.

The CDR3 contains 13 residues. Trimming pared 2 bases from V and 0 bases from J, leaving 5 bases between. From germline, CDR1 is SGHRS and CDR2 YFSETQ. The protocol was immunoSEQ multiplex PCR, while the TCRdb copy is restricted to in-frame clones and leaves out a portion. The repertoire holds about 960,000 clones, with less than 85% as singletons. The clonotype comes from a man aged 18 to 29 in good health. This chain joins TRBV5-1 and TRBJ1-2; D not certain. What was sequenced was memory CD4+ T cells sorted from blood. Indicated subset: CD45RA-negative fraction. The CDR3 reads CASSFTANYGYTF. In DNA form, the CDR3 reads TGCGCCAGCAGCTTTACAGCTAACTATGGCTACACCTTC.